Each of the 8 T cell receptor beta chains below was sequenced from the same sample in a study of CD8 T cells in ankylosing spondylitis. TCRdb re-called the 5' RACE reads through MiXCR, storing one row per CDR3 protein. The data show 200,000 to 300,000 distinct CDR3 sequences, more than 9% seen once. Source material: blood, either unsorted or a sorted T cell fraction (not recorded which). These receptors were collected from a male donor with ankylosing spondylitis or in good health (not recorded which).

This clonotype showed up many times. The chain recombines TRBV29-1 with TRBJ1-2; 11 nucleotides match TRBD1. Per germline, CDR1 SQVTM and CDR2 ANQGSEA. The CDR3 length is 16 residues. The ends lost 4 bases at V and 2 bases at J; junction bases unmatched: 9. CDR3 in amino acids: CSVGLEGQGVNYGYTF. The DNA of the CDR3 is TGCAGCGTTGGTTTGGAGGGACAGGGGGTCAACTATGGCTACACCTTC.

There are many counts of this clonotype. The CDR3 spells CASSPGGGDTQYF. The CDR3 DNA is TGTGCCAGCAGCCCCGGAGGGGGAGATACGCAGTATTTT. The chain recombines TRBV5-5 with TRBJ2-3, with D possibly called TRBD1 or TRBD2 (6 bases each). Germline values: CDR1 SGHKS, CDR2 YYEKEE (reference sequence). The V end was cut by 4 bases, the J end by 5 bases, with 11 bases between. CDR3 length: 13 amino acids.

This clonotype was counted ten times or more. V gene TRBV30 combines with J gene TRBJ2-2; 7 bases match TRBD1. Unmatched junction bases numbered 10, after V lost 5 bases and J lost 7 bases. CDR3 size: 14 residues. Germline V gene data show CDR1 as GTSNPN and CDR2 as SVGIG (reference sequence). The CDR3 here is CAWRPKGANGELFF. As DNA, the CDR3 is TGTGCCTGGCGACCGAAGGGGGCTAACGGGGAGCTGTTTTTT.

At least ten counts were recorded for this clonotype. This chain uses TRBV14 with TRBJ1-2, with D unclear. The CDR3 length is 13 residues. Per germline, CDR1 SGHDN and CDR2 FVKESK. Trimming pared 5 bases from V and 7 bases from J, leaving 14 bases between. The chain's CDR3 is CASSTTTTSGYTF. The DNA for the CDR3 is TGTGCCAGCAGCACGACCACCACAAGTGGCTACACCTTC.

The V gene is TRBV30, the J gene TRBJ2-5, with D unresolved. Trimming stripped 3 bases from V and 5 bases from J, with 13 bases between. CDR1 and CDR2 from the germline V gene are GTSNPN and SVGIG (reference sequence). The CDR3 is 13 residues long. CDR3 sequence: CAWSPWPGETQYF. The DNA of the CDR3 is TGTGCCTGGAGCCCCTGGCCGGGCGAGACCCAGTACTTC.

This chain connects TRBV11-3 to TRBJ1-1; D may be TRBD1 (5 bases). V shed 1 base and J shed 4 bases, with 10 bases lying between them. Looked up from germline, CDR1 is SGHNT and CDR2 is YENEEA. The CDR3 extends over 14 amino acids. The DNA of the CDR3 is TGTGCCAGCAGCTTAGGGGACGACTTCACTGAAGCTTTCTTT. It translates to CASSLGDDFTEAFF.

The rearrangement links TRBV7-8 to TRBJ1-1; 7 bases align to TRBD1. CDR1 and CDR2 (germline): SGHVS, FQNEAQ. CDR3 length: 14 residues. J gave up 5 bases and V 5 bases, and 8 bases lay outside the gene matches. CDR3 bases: TGTGCCAGCAGCCTTCGGACAGGTTGGACTGAAGCTTTCTTT. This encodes CASSLRTGWTEAFF.

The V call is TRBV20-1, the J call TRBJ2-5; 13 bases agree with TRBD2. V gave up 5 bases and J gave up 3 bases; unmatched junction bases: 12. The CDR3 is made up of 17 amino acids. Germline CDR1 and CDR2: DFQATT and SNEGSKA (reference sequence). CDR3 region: CSAPEFTSGRAKETQYF. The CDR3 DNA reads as TGCAGTGCTCCAGAGTTCACTAGCGGGAGGGCCAAAGAGACCCAGTACTTC.